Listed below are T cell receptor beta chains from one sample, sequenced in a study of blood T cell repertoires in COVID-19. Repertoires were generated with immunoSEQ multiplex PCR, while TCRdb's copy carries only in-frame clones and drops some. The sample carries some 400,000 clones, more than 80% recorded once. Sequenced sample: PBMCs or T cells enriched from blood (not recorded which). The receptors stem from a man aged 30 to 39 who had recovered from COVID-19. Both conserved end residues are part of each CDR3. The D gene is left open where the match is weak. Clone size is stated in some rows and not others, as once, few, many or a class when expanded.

cdr3_aa: CASTIDSYGTEAFF
cdr3_nt: TGTGCCAGCACTATCGACAGCTACGGCACTGAAGCTTTCTTT
j_call: TRBJ1-1
d_call: .
cdr3_length: 14
clone_size: .
v_call: TRBV2

cdr3_aa: CASSPAGTGGNTEAFF
cdr3_nt: TGTGCCAGCTCACCAGCCGGGACCGGGGGGAACACTGAAGCTTTCTTT
j_call: TRBJ1-1
d_call: .
cdr3_length: 16
clone_size: .
v_call: TRBV18

cdr3_aa: CASSQGFGFYYGYTF
cdr3_nt: TGTGCCAGCAGCCAAGGGTTCGGGTTTTATTATGGCTACACCTTC
j_call: TRBJ1-2
d_call: .
cdr3_length: 15
clone_size: .
v_call: TRBV3-1/TRBV3-2

cdr3_aa: CATSDRLTDYGYTF
cdr3_nt: TGTGCCACCAGTGACCGATTGACAGACTATGGCTACACCTTC
j_call: TRBJ1-2
d_call: .
cdr3_length: 14
clone_size: .
v_call: TRBV24-1

cdr3_aa: CASSPDGQAPAEAFF
cdr3_nt: TGCGCCAGCAGCCCGGACGGACAGGCGCCCGCTGAAGCTTTCTTT
j_call: TRBJ1-1
d_call: TRBD1
cdr3_length: 15
clone_size: .
v_call: TRBV5-1

cdr3_aa: CSARGLAGVMNEQFF
cdr3_nt: TGCAGTGCTCGTGGACTAGCGGGAGTAATGAATGAGCAGTTCTTC
j_call: TRBJ2-1
d_call: TRBD2
cdr3_length: 15
clone_size: .
v_call: TRBV20-1

cdr3_aa: CATSDSSGTSGRLEQFF
cdr3_nt: TGTGCCACCAGTGACTCCTCCGGGACTAGCGGGAGGCTTGAGCAGTTCTTC
j_call: TRBJ2-1
d_call: TRBD2
cdr3_length: 17
clone_size: .
v_call: TRBV24-1

cdr3_aa: CASSIVGRGPQPQHF
cdr3_nt: TGTGCCAGTAGTATCGTCGGCAGGGGGCCTCAGCCCCAGCATTTT
j_call: TRBJ1-5
d_call: TRBD1
cdr3_length: 15
clone_size: .
v_call: TRBV19

cdr3_aa: CASSRRRGPHYEQYF
cdr3_nt: TGTGCCAGTAGTAGGCGGCGGGGGCCACACTACGAGCAGTACTTC
j_call: TRBJ2-7
d_call: .
cdr3_length: 15
clone_size: .
v_call: TRBV19

cdr3_aa: CASSYASGQGLYEQYF
cdr3_nt: TGTGCCAGCAGTTACGCCTCGGGACAAGGACTCTACGAGCAGTACTTC
j_call: TRBJ2-7
d_call: .
cdr3_length: 16
clone_size: .
v_call: TRBV6-5

cdr3_aa: CASSPLTSSYNEQFF
cdr3_nt: TGTGCCAGCTCACCACTAACGAGCTCCTACAATGAGCAGTTCTTC
j_call: TRBJ2-1
d_call: .
cdr3_length: 15
clone_size: few
v_call: TRBV18

cdr3_aa: CASSWTGNTEAFF
cdr3_nt: TGTGCCAGCAGTTGGACAGGAAACACTGAAGCTTTCTTT
j_call: TRBJ1-1
d_call: TRBD1
cdr3_length: 13
clone_size: .
v_call: TRBV7-3

cdr3_aa: CASNRQVNTEAFF
cdr3_nt: TGTGCCAGCAATCGACAGGTGAACACTGAAGCTTTCTTT
j_call: TRBJ1-1
d_call: .
cdr3_length: 13
clone_size: .
v_call: TRBV12-3/TRBV12-4

cdr3_aa: CASSFQGRNEKLFF
cdr3_nt: TGTGCCAGCAGTTTTCAGGGAAGAAATGAAAAACTGTTTTTT
j_call: TRBJ1-4
d_call: .
cdr3_length: 14
clone_size: .
v_call: TRBV27

cdr3_aa: CASSESDRVETQYF
cdr3_nt: TGTGCCAGCAGTGAATCCGACAGGGTTGAGACCCAGTACTTC
j_call: TRBJ2-5
d_call: TRBD1
cdr3_length: 14
clone_size: .
v_call: TRBV25-1

cdr3_aa: CASSQTNTGELFF
cdr3_nt: TGCGCCAGCAGCCAAACTAACACCGGGGAGCTGTTTTTT
j_call: TRBJ2-2
d_call: .
cdr3_length: 13
clone_size: .
v_call: TRBV4-1

cdr3_aa: CSVAVNRDTEAFF
cdr3_nt: TGCAGCGTTGCCGTAAACAGAGACACTGAAGCTTTCTTT
j_call: TRBJ1-1
d_call: .
cdr3_length: 13
clone_size: .
v_call: TRBV29-1

cdr3_aa: CASSQGDYSGELFF
cdr3_nt: TGTGCCAGCAGCCAGGGGGACTACTCCGGGGAGCTGTTTTTT
j_call: TRBJ2-2
d_call: TRBD2
cdr3_length: 14
clone_size: .
v_call: TRBV3-1/TRBV3-2

cdr3_aa: CAWSEQGEGEQYF
cdr3_nt: TGTGCCTGGAGTGAACAGGGAGAGGGGGAGCAGTACTTC
j_call: TRBJ2-7
d_call: .
cdr3_length: 13
clone_size: .
v_call: TRBV30

cdr3_aa: CASSLGQGYSYEQYF
cdr3_nt: TGTGCCAGCAGCTTAGGGCAGGGCTACTCCTACGAGCAGTACTTC
j_call: TRBJ2-7
d_call: .
cdr3_length: 15
clone_size: few
v_call: TRBV13

cdr3_aa: CASRGQGGYEQYF
cdr3_nt: TGCGCCAGCAGGGGTCAGGGGGGCTACGAGCAGTACTTC
j_call: TRBJ2-7
d_call: .
cdr3_length: 13
clone_size: .
v_call: TRBV5-1

cdr3_aa: CAWSRGYEQYF
cdr3_nt: TGTGCCTGGTCTAGGGGATACGAGCAGTACTTC
j_call: TRBJ2-7
d_call: .
cdr3_length: 11
clone_size: .
v_call: TRBV30

cdr3_aa: CASSFAGVFTDTQYF
cdr3_nt: TGTGCCAGCAGTTTTGCGGGAGTATTTACAGATACGCAGTATTTT
j_call: TRBJ2-3
d_call: TRBD2
cdr3_length: 15
clone_size: .
v_call: TRBV28

cdr3_aa: CASRPDSYNSPLHF
cdr3_nt: TGTGCCAGCAGGCCGGACAGCTATAATTCACCCCTCCACTTT
j_call: TRBJ1-6
d_call: .
cdr3_length: 14
clone_size: .
v_call: TRBV27

cdr3_aa: CASNPGGVNQPQHF
cdr3_nt: TGTGCCAGCAACCCTGGGGGGGTAAATCAGCCCCAGCATTTT
j_call: TRBJ1-5
d_call: .
cdr3_length: 14
clone_size: .
v_call: TRBV6-5

cdr3_aa: CASSHRTANYGYTF
cdr3_nt: TGTGCCAGCAGCCACAGGACAGCTAACTATGGCTACACCTTC
j_call: TRBJ1-2
d_call: .
cdr3_length: 14
clone_size: .
v_call: TRBV7-2

cdr3_aa: CASEAGSHHTEAFF
cdr3_nt: TGTGCCAGCGAGGCTGGGAGCCACCACACTGAAGCTTTCTTT
j_call: TRBJ1-1
d_call: .
cdr3_length: 14
clone_size: .
v_call: TRBV2

cdr3_aa: CASRPFRGADTEAFF
cdr3_nt: TGTGCCAGCAGACCATTCAGGGGTGCGGACACTGAAGCTTTCTTT
j_call: TRBJ1-1
d_call: .
cdr3_length: 15
clone_size: .
v_call: TRBV28

cdr3_aa: CASRPTSGRETQYF
cdr3_nt: TGTGCCAGCAGACCTACTAGCGGGAGAGAGACCCAGTACTTC
j_call: TRBJ2-5
d_call: TRBD2
cdr3_length: 14
clone_size: .
v_call: TRBV2

cdr3_aa: CASSGARGDQPQHF
cdr3_nt: TGTGCCAGCAGCGGGGCCAGGGGAGATCAGCCCCAGCATTTT
j_call: TRBJ1-5
d_call: .
cdr3_length: 14
clone_size: .
v_call: TRBV7-9

cdr3_aa: CASSADNEQFF
cdr3_nt: TGTGCCAGCAGCGCCGACAATGAGCAGTTCTTC
j_call: TRBJ2-1
d_call: .
cdr3_length: 11
clone_size: .
v_call: TRBV9

cdr3_aa: CASSRLAGRADTQYF
cdr3_nt: TGTGCCAGCTCACGACTAGCGGGGCGGGCAGATACGCAGTATTTT
j_call: TRBJ2-3
d_call: TRBD2
cdr3_length: 15
clone_size: .
v_call: TRBV18

cdr3_aa: CASSESTGGNSGNTIYF
cdr3_nt: TGTGCCAGCAGCGAATCGACAGGGGGGAACTCTGGAAACACCATATATTTT
j_call: TRBJ1-3
d_call: TRBD1
cdr3_length: 17
clone_size: .
v_call: TRBV9

cdr3_aa: CASSLNQGWVSDTQYF
cdr3_nt: TGTGCCAGCAGCTTGAATCAGGGCTGGGTTTCAGATACGCAGTATTTT
j_call: TRBJ2-3
d_call: .
cdr3_length: 16
clone_size: .
v_call: TRBV7-9

cdr3_aa: CASSYPGLGQYF
cdr3_nt: TGTGCCAGCAGTTACCCCGGGTTGGGGCAGTACTTC
j_call: TRBJ2-7
d_call: .
cdr3_length: 12
clone_size: .
v_call: TRBV6-2/TRBV6-3

cdr3_aa: CASSLGTGNEKLFF
cdr3_nt: TGTGCCAGCAGCTTAGGCACGGGGAATGAAAAACTGTTTTTT
j_call: TRBJ1-4
d_call: .
cdr3_length: 14
clone_size: .
v_call: TRBV7-2

cdr3_aa: CASSPDRFSGNTIYF
cdr3_nt: TGTGCCAGCAGCCCGGACAGATTCTCTGGAAACACCATATATTTT
j_call: TRBJ1-3
d_call: .
cdr3_length: 15
clone_size: .
v_call: TRBV7-9

cdr3_aa: CASSELAGPDNEQFF
cdr3_nt: TGTGCCAGCAGTGAATTAGCGGGACCCGACAATGAGCAGTTCTTC
j_call: TRBJ2-1
d_call: TRBD2
cdr3_length: 15
clone_size: .
v_call: TRBV6-1

cdr3_aa: CATLRTGGDTQYF
cdr3_nt: TGTGCCACTTTACGGACCGGAGGGGATACGCAGTATTTT
j_call: TRBJ2-3
d_call: .
cdr3_length: 13
clone_size: .
v_call: TRBV24-1

cdr3_aa: CASRQLAGGVNTGELFF
cdr3_nt: TGTGCCAGCAGACAACTAGCGGGAGGCGTTAACACCGGGGAGCTGTTTTTT
j_call: TRBJ2-2
d_call: TRBD2
cdr3_length: 17
clone_size: .
v_call: TRBV27

cdr3_aa: CASRVQGYGGELFF
cdr3_nt: TGTGCCAGCAGGGTTCAGGGATATGGCGGGGAGCTGTTTTTT
j_call: TRBJ2-2
d_call: .
cdr3_length: 14
clone_size: .
v_call: TRBV6-5

cdr3_aa: CASSELHDRLPYGYTF
cdr3_nt: TGTGCCAGCAGTGAACTACACGACAGGCTGCCCTATGGCTACACCTTC
j_call: TRBJ1-2
d_call: .
cdr3_length: 16
clone_size: .
v_call: TRBV6-1

cdr3_aa: CASRRGGYTF
cdr3_nt: TGTGCCAGCAGGAGAGGTGGCTACACCTTC
j_call: TRBJ1-2
d_call: .
cdr3_length: 10
clone_size: .
v_call: TRBV2

cdr3_aa: CASSQFGTERYGYTF
cdr3_nt: TGCGCCAGCAGTCAGTTCGGGACAGAAAGATATGGCTACACCTTC
j_call: TRBJ1-2
d_call: TRBD1
cdr3_length: 15
clone_size: .
v_call: TRBV10-1

cdr3_aa: CASSSGQGGSDTQYF
cdr3_nt: TGTGCCAGTAGTAGCGGACAGGGGGGGTCAGATACGCAGTATTTT
j_call: TRBJ2-3
d_call: TRBD1
cdr3_length: 15
clone_size: .
v_call: TRBV19

cdr3_aa: CVTGFGNTIYF
cdr3_nt: TGTGTCACAGGGTTCGGAAACACCATATATTTT
j_call: TRBJ1-3
d_call: .
cdr3_length: 11
clone_size: .
v_call: TRBV28

cdr3_aa: CATRGGHNTGELFF
cdr3_nt: TGTGCCACCAGGGGCGGGCACAACACCGGGGAGCTGTTTTTT
j_call: TRBJ2-2
d_call: .
cdr3_length: 14
clone_size: .
v_call: TRBV15

cdr3_aa: CASSKSLNTEAFF
cdr3_nt: TGTGCCAGCAGTAAATCTTTGAACACTGAAGCTTTCTTT
j_call: TRBJ1-1
d_call: .
cdr3_length: 13
clone_size: .
v_call: TRBV2

cdr3_aa: CASSNRGSETQYF
cdr3_nt: TGTGCCAGCAGCAACAGGGGGTCCGAGACCCAGTACTTC
j_call: TRBJ2-5
d_call: TRBD1
cdr3_length: 13
clone_size: .
v_call: TRBV27

cdr3_aa: CASSSRAVGLADVYNEQFF
cdr3_nt: TGTGCCAGCAGCTCGAGGGCGGTGGGACTAGCGGACGTCTACAATGAGCAGTTCTTC
j_call: TRBJ2-1
d_call: TRBD2
cdr3_length: 19
clone_size: .
v_call: TRBV5-8

cdr3_aa: CASSPGLPAQYF
cdr3_nt: TGCGCCAGCAGCCCCGGACTCCCAGCCCAGTACTTC
j_call: TRBJ2-5
d_call: .
cdr3_length: 12
clone_size: .
v_call: TRBV5-1

cdr3_aa: CASSMRGLTYEQYF
cdr3_nt: TGTGCCAGTAGTATGAGAGGGCTCACCTACGAGCAGTACTTC
j_call: TRBJ2-7
d_call: .
cdr3_length: 14
clone_size: .
v_call: TRBV19

cdr3_aa: CASTRQDRGNTIYF
cdr3_nt: TGTGCCTCGACCAGACAGGACAGGGGTAACACCATATATTTT
j_call: TRBJ1-3
d_call: TRBD1
cdr3_length: 14
clone_size: .
v_call: TRBV30